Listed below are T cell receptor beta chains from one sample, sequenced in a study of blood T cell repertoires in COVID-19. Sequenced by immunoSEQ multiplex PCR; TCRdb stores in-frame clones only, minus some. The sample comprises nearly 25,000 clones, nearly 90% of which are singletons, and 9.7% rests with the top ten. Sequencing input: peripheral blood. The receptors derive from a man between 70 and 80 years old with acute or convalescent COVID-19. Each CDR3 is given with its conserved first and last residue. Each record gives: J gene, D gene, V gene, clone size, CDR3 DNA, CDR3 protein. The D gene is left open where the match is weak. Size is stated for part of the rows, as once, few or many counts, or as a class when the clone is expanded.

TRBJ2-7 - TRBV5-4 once TGTGCCAGCAGCCAGGCAGCAACGAGCTCCTACGAGCAGTACTTC CASSQAATSSYEQYF
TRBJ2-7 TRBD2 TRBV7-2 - TGTGCCAGCAGGCTGAGCGGGACGGTCTCCTACGAGCAGTACTTC CASRLSGTVSYEQYF
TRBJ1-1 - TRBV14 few TGTGCCAGCAGCCAAGTAGTAGGGGCGATTAACACTGAAGCTTTCTTT CASSQVVGAINTEAFF
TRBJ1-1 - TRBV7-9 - TGTGCCAGCAGCTTAGCGCAGGGGTGGACTGAAGCTTTCTTT CASSLAQGWTEAFF
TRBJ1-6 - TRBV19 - TGTGCCAGTTCCGCCGGGACCTATAATTCACCCCTCCACTTT CASSAGTYNSPLHF
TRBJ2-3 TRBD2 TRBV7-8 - TGTGCCAGCAGCTTTACTAGCGGCACAGATACGCAGTATTTT CASSFTSGTDTQYF
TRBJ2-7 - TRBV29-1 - TGCAGCGTTGAAGACAGGGTCCACGAGCAGTACTTC CSVEDRVHEQYF
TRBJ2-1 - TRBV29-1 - TGCAGCTCGAGGGGGAGGGCATACAATGAGCAGTTCTTC CSSRGRAYNEQFF
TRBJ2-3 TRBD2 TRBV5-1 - TGCGCCAGCAGCCACCGAGCGGGGGGCCCCGATACGCAGTATTTT CASSHRAGGPDTQYF
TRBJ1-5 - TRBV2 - TGTGCCAGCAGCTCTCCGGATCAGCCCCAGCATTTT CASSSPDQPQHF
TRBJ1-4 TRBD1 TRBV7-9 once TGTGCCAGCACCATGGACAGGGGGTGGAGTGAAAAACTGTTTTTT CASTMDRGWSEKLFF
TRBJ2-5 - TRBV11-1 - TGTGCCAGCAGCTTAAGTCGGGAGACCCAGTACTTC CASSLSRETQYF
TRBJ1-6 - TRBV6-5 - TGTGCCAGCAGCCCAGGGGTTAATTCACCCCTCCACTTT CASSPGVNSPLHF
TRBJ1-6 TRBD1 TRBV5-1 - TGCGCCAGCAGCCCGGGACAGGTTAATTCACCCCTCCACTTT CASSPGQVNSPLHF
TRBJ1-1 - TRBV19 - TGTGCCAGTAGAATAGGAGGGAACACTGAAGCTTTCTTT CASRIGGNTEAFF
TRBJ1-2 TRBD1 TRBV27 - TGTGCCAGCAGTACCGGGACAGGGACAGATGGCTACACCTTC CASSTGTGTDGYTF
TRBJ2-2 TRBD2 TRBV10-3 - TGTGCCATCAGCCTGACTAGCGGGAGTGACACCGGGGAGCTGTTTTTT CAISLTSGSDTGELFF
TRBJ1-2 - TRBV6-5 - TGTGCCAGCAGACCTCCTAGTATCTATGGCTACACCTTC CASRPPSIYGYTF
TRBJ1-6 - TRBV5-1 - TGCGCCAGCAGCTTTGGCGGGAGCTCCTATAATTCACCCCTCCACTTT CASSFGGSSYNSPLHF
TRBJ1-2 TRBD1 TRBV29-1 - TGCAGCGGGGACAGGGGGCGCGGGCTTGGCTACACCTTC CSGDRGRGLGYTF
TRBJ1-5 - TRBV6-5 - TGTGCCAGCGAAGGACACAGCAATCAGCCCCAGCATTTT CASEGHSNQPQHF
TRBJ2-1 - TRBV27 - TGTGCCAGCGGGGGGTCGTTCTACAATGAGCAGTTCTTC CASGGSFYNEQFF
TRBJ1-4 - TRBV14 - TGTGCCAGCAGCCAAGATCAGGGGCCGGGGGAAAAACTGTTTTTT CASSQDQGPGEKLFF
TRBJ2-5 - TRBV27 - TGTGCCAGCAGACCCCGCGGAGGGATCCAGTACTTC CASRPRGGIQYF
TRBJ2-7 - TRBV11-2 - TGTGCCAGCAGCTTAGGCAGAACCGAGCAGTACTTC CASSLGRTEQYF
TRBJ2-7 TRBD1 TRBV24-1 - TGTGCCACCAGTCCTAAAGGACAGGCTTACTACGAGCAGTACTTC CATSPKGQAYYEQYF
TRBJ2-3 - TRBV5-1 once TGCGCCAGCACAAGCGGTATAGATACGCAGTATTTT CASTSGIDTQYF
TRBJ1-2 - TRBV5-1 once TGCGCCAGCAGCTTGTCGGGGTTCTATGGCTACACCTTC CASSLSGFYGYTF
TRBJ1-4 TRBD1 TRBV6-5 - TGTGCCAGCAAGGGGACAGGGTATGAAAAACTGTTTTTT CASKGTGYEKLFF
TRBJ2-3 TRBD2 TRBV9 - TGTGCCAGCGGAGGGGGACTAGCGGGACGTACTAGCACAGATACGCAGTATTTT CASGGGLAGRTSTDTQYF
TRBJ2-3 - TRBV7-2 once TGTGCCAGCAGCTTAGCGGGACTCCACACAGATACGCAGTATTTT CASSLAGLHTDTQYF
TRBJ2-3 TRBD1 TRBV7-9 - TGTGCCAGCAGCCCCCGGACAGGGGGAGTGGTGGATACGCAGTATTTT CASSPRTGGVVDTQYF
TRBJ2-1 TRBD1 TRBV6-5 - TGTGCCAGCAGGAAACAGGGGCCCCCTGACAATGAGCAGTTCTTC CASRKQGPPDNEQFF
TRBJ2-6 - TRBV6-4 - TGTGCCAGCAGTGACCAACCTACTGGGGCCAACGTCCTGACTTTC CASSDQPTGANVLTF
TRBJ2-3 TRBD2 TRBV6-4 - TGTGCCAGCAGTCACGACAGCGGGAGCGGCACAGATACGCAGTATTTT CASSHDSGSGTDTQYF
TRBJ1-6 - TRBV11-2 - TGTGCCAGCAGCTTAGATTTTGACAGGCTGGCCTCACCCCTCCACTTT CASSLDFDRLASPLHF
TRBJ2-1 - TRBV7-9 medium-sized TGTGCCAGCAGCCCCCGGGGAAGTAGCTCCTACAATGAGCAGTTCTTC CASSPRGSSSYNEQFF
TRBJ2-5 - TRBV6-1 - TGTGCCAGCAGTGAAGTAGCGTACCAAGAGACCCAGTACTTC CASSEVAYQETQYF
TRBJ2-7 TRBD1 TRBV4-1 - TGCGCCAGCAGCGAAGAGGGGGCCTTTACCTACGAGCAGTACTTC CASSEEGAFTYEQYF
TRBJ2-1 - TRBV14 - TGTGCCAGCAGCCAAGGGGCCGGGAGAGCAGAAGACAATGAGCAGTTCTTC CASSQGAGRAEDNEQFF
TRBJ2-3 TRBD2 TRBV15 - TGTGCCACCAGCAGATCGGGAGGGGAGATCGTCACAGATACGCAGTATTTT CATSRSGGEIVTDTQYF
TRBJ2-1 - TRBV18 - TGTGCCAGCTCGGCGGACTCCAATGAGCAGTTCTTC CASSADSNEQFF
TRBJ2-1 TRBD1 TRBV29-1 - TGCAGCATGAGAGGGGGCACAGGTTACAATGAGCAGTTCTTC CSMRGGTGYNEQFF
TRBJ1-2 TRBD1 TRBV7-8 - TGTGCCAGCAGCCCCGGGAGCAGGGGGACCTATGGCTACACCTTC CASSPGSRGTYGYTF
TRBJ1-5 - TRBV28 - TGTGCCAGCAGTTTACGGGGGATAAGCAATCAGCCCCAGCATTTT CASSLRGISNQPQHF
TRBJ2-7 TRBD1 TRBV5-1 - TGCGCCAGCAGCTTGCAGGGGGACTCCTACGAGCAGTACTTC CASSLQGDSYEQYF
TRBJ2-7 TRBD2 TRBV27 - TGTGCCAGCAGAACTAGCGGGAGTTACGAGCAGTACTTC CASRTSGSYEQYF
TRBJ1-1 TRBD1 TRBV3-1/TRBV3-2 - TGTGCCAGCAGCTACCCGGGACAGGCTTGGACTGAAGCTTTCTTT CASSYPGQAWTEAFF
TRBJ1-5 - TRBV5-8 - TGTGCCAGCAGCTTGGAGCAGGGGTTGGGGCAGCCCCAGCATTTT CASSLEQGLGQPQHF
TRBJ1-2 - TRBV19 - TGTGCCAGTAGCTGGCACCTCTATGGCTACACCTTC CASSWHLYGYTF
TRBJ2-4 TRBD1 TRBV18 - TGTGCCAGCTCTCTGGGATTCCGACAGGGGCTCTACTTC CASSLGFRQGLYF
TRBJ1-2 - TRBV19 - TGTGCCAGTAGTATAGATCCCATTGGCTACACCTTC CASSIDPIGYTF
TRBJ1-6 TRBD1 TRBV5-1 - TGCGCCAGCAGCTTGGAAGGACAGGGTTCACCCCTCCACTTT CASSLEGQGSPLHF